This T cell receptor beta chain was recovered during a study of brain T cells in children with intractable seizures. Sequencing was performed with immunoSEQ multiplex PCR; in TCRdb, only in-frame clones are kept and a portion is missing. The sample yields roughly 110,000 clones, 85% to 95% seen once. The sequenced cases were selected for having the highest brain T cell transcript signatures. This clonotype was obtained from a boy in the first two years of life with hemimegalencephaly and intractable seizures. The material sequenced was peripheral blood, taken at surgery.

For the CDR3, the DNA is TGTGCCAGCAGCTTAGAAGGAAACACTGAAGCTTTCTTT. As protein: CASSLEGNTEAFF. This sequence joins TRBV11-2 and TRBJ1-1; D ambiguous. Germline CDR1 is SGHAT and CDR2 is FQNNGV. Trimming left V 0 bases short and J 2 bases short, with 4 bases between. This CDR3 spans 13 amino acids.